This T cell receptor (beta chain) comes out of a study of cytomegalovirus exposure and HLA in healthy donors. Study-wide context: Sequencing of some 190 million T cells in an earlier analysis found 95 million to 120 million unique TCR beta sequences. HLA-typed donors were the source of about 85 million unique TCRs, which an early data release held.

The PCR employed 60 Vbeta primers together with 13 Jbeta primers. The table came from immunoSEQ multiplex PCR; TCRdb's copy has only in-frame clones and leaves some out. This sample's table has some 130,000 clones. CDR1 and CDR2 from the germline V gene are SGHNT and YYREEE (reference sequence). Trimming stripped 0 bases from V and 4 bases from J, with 9 bases between. This CDR3 contains 14 residues. Worth noting for this clone: Its antigen is unidentified.

Broader study findings: Cytomegalovirus-associated status was assigned to some 160 TCR beta chains.

This TCR was sampled from a woman in her thirties or forties in good health and CMV-seropositive. Sequences were obtained from PBMCs. V and J are TRBV5-4 and TRBJ2-3; tentative D call: TRBD2 (6 bases). CDR3 DNA: TGTGCCAGCAGCTTGGGGCGGGATGCAGATACGCAGTATTTT. It is translated as CASSLGRDADTQYF.